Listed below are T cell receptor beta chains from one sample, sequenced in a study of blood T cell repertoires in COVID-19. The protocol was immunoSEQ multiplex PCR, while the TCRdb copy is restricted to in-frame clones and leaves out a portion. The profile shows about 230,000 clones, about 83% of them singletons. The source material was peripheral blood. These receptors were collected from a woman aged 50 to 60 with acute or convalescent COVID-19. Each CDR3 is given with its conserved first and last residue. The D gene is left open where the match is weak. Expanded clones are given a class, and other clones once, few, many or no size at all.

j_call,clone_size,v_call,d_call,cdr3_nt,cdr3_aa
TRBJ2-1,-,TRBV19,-,TGTGCCAGTAGTATAGACAGGGCCAATGAGCAGTTCTTC,CASSIDRANEQFF
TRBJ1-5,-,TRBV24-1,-,TGTGCCACCAGTGACCGCCCTTGGGAGACCTGGCAGCCCCAGCATTTT,CATSDRPWETWQPQHF
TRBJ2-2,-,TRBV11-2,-,TGTGCCAGCAGCCCGCTAGCGTTGCACACCGGGGAGCTGTTTTTT,CASSPLALHTGELFF
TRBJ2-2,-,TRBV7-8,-,TGTGCCAGCAGCTTACCTGGACCAATCGGGGCCGGGGAGCTGTTTTTT,CASSLPGPIGAGELFF
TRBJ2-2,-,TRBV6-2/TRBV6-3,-,TGTGCCAGCAGTTACTCTAGCGCCGGGGAGCTGTTTTTT,CASSYSSAGELFF
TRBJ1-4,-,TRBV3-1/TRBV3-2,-,TGTGCCAGCAGCCAATACCCCAGGTCGGAAAAACTGTTTTTT,CASSQYPRSEKLFF
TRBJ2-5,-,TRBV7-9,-,TGTGCCAGCAGCTGGGCCCTCGACAGGGCGGGGGAGACCCAGTACTTC,CASSWALDRAGETQYF
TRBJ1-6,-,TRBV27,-,TGTGCCAGCAGTTCGACATCTTTATACTCACCCCTCCACTTT,CASSSTSLYSPLHF
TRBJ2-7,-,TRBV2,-,TGTGCCAGCAGCCGAGGAAAGCTCCAGTCGTACGAGCAGTACTTC,CASSRGKLQSYEQYF
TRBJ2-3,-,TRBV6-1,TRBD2,TGTGCCAGCAGTGAAGTGGGGAGGGCCGGAGATACGCAGTATTTT,CASSEVGRAGDTQYF
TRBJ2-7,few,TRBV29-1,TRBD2,TGCAGCGTTGAAAGGACTAGCGGGAAGGTCGACGAGCAGTACTTC,CSVERTSGKVDEQYF
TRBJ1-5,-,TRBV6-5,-,TGTGCCAGCAGTCTGGAGGGCGGTCAGCCCCAGCATTTT,CASSLEGGQPQHF
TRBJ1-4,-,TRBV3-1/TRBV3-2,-,TGTGCCAGCAGCCAGGGACAAGGGACAAAAGGGGAAAAACTGTTTTTT,CASSQGQGTKGEKLFF
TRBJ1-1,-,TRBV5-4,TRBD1,TGTGCCAGCAGCCAGGGACAGGGACCGAACACTGAAGCTTTCTTT,CASSQGQGPNTEAFF
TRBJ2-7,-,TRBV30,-,TGTGCCTGGAGGTTGGGGGGCGAGCAGTACTTC,CAWRLGGEQYF
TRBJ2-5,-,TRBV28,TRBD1,TGTGCCAGCAGGAAGACGGGACAGGGGCGCCAAGAGACCCAGTACTTC,CASRKTGQGRQETQYF
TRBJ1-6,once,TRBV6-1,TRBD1,TGTGCCAGCAGTGAATCCCTTGCCGGACAGGGTAATTCACCCCTCCACTTT,CASSESLAGQGNSPLHF
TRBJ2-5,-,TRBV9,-,TGTGCCAGCAGCGCAACTAGCTTAACCCAAGAGACCCAGTACTTC,CASSATSLTQETQYF